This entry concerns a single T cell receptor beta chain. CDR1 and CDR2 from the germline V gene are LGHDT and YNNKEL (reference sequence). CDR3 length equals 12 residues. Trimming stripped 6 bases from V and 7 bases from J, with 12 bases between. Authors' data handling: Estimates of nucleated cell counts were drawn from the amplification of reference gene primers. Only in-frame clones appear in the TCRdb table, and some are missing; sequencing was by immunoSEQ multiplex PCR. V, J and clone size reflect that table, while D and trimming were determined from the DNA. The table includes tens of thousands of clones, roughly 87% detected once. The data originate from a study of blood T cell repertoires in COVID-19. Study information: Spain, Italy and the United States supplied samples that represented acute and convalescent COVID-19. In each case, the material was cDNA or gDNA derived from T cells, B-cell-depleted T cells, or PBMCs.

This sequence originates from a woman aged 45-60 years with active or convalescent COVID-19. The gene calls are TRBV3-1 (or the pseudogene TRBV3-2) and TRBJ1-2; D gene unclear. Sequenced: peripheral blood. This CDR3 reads CASSGEVGGYTF. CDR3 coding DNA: TGTGCCAGCAGTGGGGAGGTGGGTGGCTACACCTTC.